This record concerns one T cell receptor beta chain sequence. These data originate in a study of blood T cell repertoires in COVID-19. Study processing details: Reference gene primer amplification gave estimated nucleated cell counts. Here immunoSEQ multiplex PCR was the method, and the copy in TCRdb shows in-frame clones only, minus some. V, J and clone size reflect that table, while D and trimming were determined from the DNA. Of about 130,000 clones in the sample, about 86% are singletons; the top ten hold about 17%. J lost 7 bases, V lost 4 bases, and 6 bases had no gene match. Germline CDR1 and CDR2: MGHDK and SYGVNS. The CDR3 length is 14 residues.

The clonotype comes from a woman in her forties or fifties who had recovered from COVID-19. V usage is TRBV25-1 and J usage is TRBJ1-4; the match to TRBD1 covers 7 bases. The specimen was peripheral blood. CDR3 loop: CASSGQGGSEKLFF. The CDR3 nucleotides read TGTGCCAGCAGTGGACAGGGCGGGTCTGAAAAACTGTTTTTT.